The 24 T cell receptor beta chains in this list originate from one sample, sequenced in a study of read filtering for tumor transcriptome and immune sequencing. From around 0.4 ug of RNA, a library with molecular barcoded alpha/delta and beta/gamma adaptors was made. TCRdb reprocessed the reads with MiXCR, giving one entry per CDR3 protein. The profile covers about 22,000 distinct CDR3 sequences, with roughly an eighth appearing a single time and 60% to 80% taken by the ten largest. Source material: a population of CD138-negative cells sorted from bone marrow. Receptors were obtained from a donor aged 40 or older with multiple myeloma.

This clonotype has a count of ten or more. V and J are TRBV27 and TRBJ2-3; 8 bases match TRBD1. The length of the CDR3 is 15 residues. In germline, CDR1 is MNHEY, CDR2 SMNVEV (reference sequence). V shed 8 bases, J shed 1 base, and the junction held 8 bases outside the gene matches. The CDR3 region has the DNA TGTGCCAGCGGGTTACCGGGACAGGGCACAGATACGCAGTATTTT. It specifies CASGLPGQGTDTQYF.

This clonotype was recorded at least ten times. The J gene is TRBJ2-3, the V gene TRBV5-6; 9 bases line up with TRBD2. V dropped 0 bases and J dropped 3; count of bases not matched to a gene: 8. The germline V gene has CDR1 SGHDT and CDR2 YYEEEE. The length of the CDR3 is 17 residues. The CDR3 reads CASSLEASGIATDTQYF. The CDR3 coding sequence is TGTGCCAGCAGCTTGGAGGCTAGCGGGATTGCGACAGATACGCAGTATTTT.

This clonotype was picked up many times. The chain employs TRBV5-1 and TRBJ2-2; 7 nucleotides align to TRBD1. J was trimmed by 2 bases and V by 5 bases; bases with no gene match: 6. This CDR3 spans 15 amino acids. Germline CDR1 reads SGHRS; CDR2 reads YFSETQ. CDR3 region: CASRPGTDNTGELFF. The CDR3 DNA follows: TGCGCCAGCAGGCCCGGGACAGATAACACCGGGGAGCTGTTTTTT.

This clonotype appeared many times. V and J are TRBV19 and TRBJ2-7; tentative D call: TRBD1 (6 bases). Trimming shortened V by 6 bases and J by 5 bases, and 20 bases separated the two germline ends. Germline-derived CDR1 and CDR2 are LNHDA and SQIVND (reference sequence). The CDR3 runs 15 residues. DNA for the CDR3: TGTGCCAGTAGCTCCGAACAGGGAATTCCCCACGAGCAGTACTTC. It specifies CASSSEQGIPHEQYF. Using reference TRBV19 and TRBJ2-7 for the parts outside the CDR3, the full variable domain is DGGITQSPKYLFRKEGQNVTLSCEQNLNHDAMYWYRQDPGQGLRLIYYSQIVNDFQKGDIAEGYSVSREKKESFPLTVTSAQKNPTAFYLCASSSEQGIPHEQYFGPGTRLTVT.

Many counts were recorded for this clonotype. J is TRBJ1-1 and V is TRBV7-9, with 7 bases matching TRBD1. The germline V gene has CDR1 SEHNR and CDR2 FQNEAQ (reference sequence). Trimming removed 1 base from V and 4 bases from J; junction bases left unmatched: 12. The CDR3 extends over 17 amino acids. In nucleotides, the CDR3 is TGTGCCAGCAGCTTAGGCTATAGAGGAGGGGGCGGCACTGAAGCTTTCTTT. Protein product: CASSLGYRGGGGTEAFF.

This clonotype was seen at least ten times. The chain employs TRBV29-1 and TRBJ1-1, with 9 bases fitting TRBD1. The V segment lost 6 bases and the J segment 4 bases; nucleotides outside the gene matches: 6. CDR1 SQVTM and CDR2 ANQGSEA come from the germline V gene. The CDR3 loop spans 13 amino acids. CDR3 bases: TGCAGCGTGCGGGACAGGGTAGGCACTGAAGCTTTCTTT. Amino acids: CSVRDRVGTEAFF. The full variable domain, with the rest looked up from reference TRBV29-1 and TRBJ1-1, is SAVISQKPSRDICQRGTSLTIQCQVDSQVTMMFWYRQQPGQSLTLIATANQGSEATYESGFVIDKFPISRPNLTFSTLTVSNMSPEDSSIYLCSVRDRVGTEAFFGQGTRLTVV.

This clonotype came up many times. The CDR3 region is CASSSLTYSYEQYF. The CDR3 nucleotides read TGTGCCAGCAGCTCCCTTACGTACTCCTACGAGCAGTACTTC. The chain is built from TRBV11-2 and TRBJ2-7; D uncertain. The CDR3 consists of 14 residues. V lost 4 bases and J lost 0, with 10 bases in between. Germline CDR1 is SGHAT and CDR2 is FQNNGV.

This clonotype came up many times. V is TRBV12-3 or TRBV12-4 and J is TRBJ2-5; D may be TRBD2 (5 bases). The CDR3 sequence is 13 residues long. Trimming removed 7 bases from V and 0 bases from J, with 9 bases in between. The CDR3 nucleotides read TGTGCCAGCACCCCCGGGAACCAAGAGACCCAGTACTTC. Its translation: CASTPGNQETQYF.

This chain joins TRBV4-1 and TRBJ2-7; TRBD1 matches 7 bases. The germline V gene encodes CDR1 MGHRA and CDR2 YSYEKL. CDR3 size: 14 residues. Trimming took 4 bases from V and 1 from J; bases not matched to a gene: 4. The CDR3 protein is CASSLRDRSYEQYF. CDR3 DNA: TGCGCCAGCAGCCTCCGGGACAGATCCTACGAGCAGTACTTC.

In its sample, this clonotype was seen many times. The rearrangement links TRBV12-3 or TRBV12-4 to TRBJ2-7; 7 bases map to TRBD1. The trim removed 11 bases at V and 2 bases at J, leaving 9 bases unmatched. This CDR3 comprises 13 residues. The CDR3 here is CAVGEGGAYEQYF. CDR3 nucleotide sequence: TGTGCCGTAGGGGAAGGGGGCGCCTACGAGCAGTACTTC.

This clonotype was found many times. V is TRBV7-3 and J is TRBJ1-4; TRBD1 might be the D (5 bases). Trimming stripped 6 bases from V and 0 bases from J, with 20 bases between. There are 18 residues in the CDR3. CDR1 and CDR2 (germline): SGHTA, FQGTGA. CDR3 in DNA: TGTGCCAGCAGACCACGAGGGGTCCCAAACCCAACTAATGAAAAACTGTTTTTT. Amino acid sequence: CASRPRGVPNPTNEKLFF.

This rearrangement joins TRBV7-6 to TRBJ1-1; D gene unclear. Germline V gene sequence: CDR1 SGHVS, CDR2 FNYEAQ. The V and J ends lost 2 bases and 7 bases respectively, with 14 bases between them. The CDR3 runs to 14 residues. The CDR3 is CASSLRDDVGEAFF. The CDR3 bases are TGTGCCAGCAGCTTAAGGGATGATGTGGGTGAAGCTTTCTTT.

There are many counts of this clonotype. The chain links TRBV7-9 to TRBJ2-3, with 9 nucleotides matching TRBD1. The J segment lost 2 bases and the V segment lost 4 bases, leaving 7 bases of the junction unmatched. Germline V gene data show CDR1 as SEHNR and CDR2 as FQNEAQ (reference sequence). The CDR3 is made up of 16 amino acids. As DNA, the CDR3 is TGTGCCAGCAGCTCCGGCTCACAGGGGGCCACAGATACGCAGTATTTT. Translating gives CASSSGSQGATDTQYF. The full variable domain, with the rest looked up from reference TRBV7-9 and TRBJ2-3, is DTGVSQNPRHKITKRGQNVTFRCDPISEHNRLYWYRQTLGQGPEFLTYFQNEAQLEKSRLLSDRFSAERPKGSFSTLEIQRTEQGDSAMYLCASSSGSQGATDTQYFGPGTRLTVL.

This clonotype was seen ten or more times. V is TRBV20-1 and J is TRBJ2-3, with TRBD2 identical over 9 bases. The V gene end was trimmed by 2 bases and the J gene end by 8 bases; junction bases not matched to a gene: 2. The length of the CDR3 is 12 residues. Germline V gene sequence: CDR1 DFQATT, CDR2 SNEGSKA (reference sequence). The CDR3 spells CSARQTSGTQYF. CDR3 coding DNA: TGCAGTGCTAGACAGACTAGCGGTACGCAGTATTTT.

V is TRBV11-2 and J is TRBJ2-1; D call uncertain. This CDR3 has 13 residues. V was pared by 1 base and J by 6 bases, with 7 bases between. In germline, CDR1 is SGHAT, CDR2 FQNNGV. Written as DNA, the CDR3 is TGTGCCAGCAGCTTAGGCCCCCCCAATGAGCAGTTCTTC. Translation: CASSLGPPNEQFF.

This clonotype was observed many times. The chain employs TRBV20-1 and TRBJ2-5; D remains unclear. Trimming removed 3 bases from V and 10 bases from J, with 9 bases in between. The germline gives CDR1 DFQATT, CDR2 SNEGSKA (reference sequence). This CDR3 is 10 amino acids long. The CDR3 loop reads CSASGVHQYF. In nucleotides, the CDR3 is TGCAGTGCTAGCGGAGTGCACCAGTACTTC.

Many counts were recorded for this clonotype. The CDR3 nucleotides read TGCAGTGCTACAGGGCCGTCGGGTACTGAAGCTTTCTTT. Translating gives CSATGPSGTEAFF. This sequence joins TRBV20-1 and TRBJ1-1, with a tentative D call TRBD1 (5 bases). V lost 4 bases, J lost 5 bases, and 14 bases lay in between. This CDR3 region has 13 residues. Looked up from germline, CDR1 is DFQATT and CDR2 is SNEGSKA (reference sequence).

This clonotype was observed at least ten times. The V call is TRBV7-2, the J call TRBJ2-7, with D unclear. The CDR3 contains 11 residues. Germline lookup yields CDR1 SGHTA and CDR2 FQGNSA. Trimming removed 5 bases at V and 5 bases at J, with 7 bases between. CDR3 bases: TGTGCCAGCAGCCCACACAACGAGCAGTACTTC. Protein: CASSPHNEQYF.

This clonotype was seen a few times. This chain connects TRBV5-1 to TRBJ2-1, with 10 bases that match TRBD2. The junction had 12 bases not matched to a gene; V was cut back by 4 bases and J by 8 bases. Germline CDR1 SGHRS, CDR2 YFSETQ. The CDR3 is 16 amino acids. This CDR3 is CASSKDLAGVNDEQFF. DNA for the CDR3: TGCGCCAGCAGCAAAGACCTAGCGGGAGTGAACGATGAGCAGTTCTTC.

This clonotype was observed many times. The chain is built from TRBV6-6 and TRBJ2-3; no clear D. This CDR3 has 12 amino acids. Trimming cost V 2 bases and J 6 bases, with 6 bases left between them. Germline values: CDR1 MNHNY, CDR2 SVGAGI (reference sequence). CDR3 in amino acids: CASSYEIDTQYF. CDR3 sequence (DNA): TGTGCCAGCAGTTACGAGATTGATACGCAGTATTTT.

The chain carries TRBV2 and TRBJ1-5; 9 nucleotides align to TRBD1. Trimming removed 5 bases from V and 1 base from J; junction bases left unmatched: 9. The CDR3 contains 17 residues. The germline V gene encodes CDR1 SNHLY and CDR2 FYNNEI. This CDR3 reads CASSRRGTGLSNQPQHF. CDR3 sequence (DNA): TGTGCCAGCAGTCGACGCGGGACAGGGCTGAGCAATCAGCCCCAGCATTTT.

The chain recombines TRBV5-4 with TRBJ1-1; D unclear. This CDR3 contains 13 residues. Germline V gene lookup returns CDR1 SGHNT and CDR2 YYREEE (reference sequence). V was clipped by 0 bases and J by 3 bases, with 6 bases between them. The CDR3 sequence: CASSLAEYTEAFF. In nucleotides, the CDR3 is TGTGCCAGCAGCTTGGCCGAGTACACTGAAGCTTTCTTT.

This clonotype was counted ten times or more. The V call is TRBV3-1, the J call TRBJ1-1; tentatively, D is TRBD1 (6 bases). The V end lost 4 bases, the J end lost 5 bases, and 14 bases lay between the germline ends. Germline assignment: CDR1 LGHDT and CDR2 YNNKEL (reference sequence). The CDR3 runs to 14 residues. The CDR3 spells CASSPERTVTEAFF. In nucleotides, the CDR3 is TGTGCCAGCAGCCCCGAAAGGACAGTTACTGAAGCTTTCTTT.

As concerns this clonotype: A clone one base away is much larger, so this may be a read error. CDR3 residues: CASTPTGAGELFF. For the CDR3, the DNA is TGTGCCAGCACCCCAACGGGGGCCGGGGAGCTGTTTTTT. The gene calls are TRBV2 and TRBJ2-2; D perhaps matches TRBD2 (6 bases). The V end lost 7 bases, the J end lost 6 bases, and 12 bases lay between the germline ends. This CDR3 has 13 residues. From germline, CDR1 is SNHLY and CDR2 FYNNEI.